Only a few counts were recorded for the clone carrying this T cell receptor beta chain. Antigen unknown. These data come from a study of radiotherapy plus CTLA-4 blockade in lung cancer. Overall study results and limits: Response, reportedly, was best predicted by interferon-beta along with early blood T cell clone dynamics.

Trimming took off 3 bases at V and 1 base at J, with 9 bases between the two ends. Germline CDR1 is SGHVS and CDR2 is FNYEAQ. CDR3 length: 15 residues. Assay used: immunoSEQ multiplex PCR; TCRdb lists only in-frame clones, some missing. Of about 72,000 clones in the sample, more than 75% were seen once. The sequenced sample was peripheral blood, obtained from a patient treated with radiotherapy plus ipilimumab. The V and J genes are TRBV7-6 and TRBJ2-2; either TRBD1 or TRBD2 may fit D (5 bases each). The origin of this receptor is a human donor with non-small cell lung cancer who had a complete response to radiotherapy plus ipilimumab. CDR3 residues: CASSLGRGNTGELFF. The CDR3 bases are TGTGCCAGCAGCTTGGGACGGGGGAACACCGGGGAGCTGTTTTTT.